Following are 17 T cell receptor beta chains from one sample sequenced in a study of blood T cell repertoires in COVID-19. Clones were read by immunoSEQ multiplex PCR, and TCRdb kept only the in-frame ones, dropping some. In the table there are over 100,000 clones, about 89% of which are singletons. The sequencing input was peripheral blood. The receptor set was obtained from a man in his forties or fifties with acute or convalescent COVID-19.

The rearrangement joins TRBV7-3 to TRBJ2-1; D is ambiguous. This CDR3 is 15 amino acids long. V was trimmed by 1 base and J by 5 bases, leaving 12 bases between them. From germline, CDR1 is SGHTA and CDR2 FQGTGA. The CDR3 sequence is CASSLSSSQDNEQFF. The CDR3 DNA reads as TGTGCCAGCAGCTTAAGTTCCTCCCAGGACAATGAGCAGTTCTTC.

This sequence joins TRBV5-6 and TRBJ2-1; D might be TRBD2 (7 bases). The CDR3 contains 16 residues. Germline lookup yields CDR1 SGHDT and CDR2 YYEEEE. The V gene lost 6 bases and the J gene lost 0 bases, with 16 bases spanning the gap. CDR3 nucleotides: TGTGCCAGCACCCTGGGGGGGCGGGCCTCCTACAATGAGCAGTTCTTC. It encodes CASTLGGRASYNEQFF.

The chain links TRBV30 to TRBJ2-1; 7 nucleotides agree with TRBD2. With 0 bases clipped from V and 7 bases from J, the junction kept 12 bases outside the gene matches. Germline lookup yields CDR1 GTSNPN and CDR2 SVGIG (reference sequence). The CDR3 runs 16 residues. CDR3 coding DNA: TGTGCCTGGAGTGTATCTAGCGGAAGATCGCGAAATGAGCAGTTCTTC. It is translated as CAWSVSSGRSRNEQFF.

The rearrangement links TRBV5-1 to TRBJ2-5, with TRBD2 matching 9 bases. The CDR3 is 15 residues long. V lost 0 bases and J lost 3; bases outside the gene matches: 3. Germline lookup yields CDR1 SGHRS and CDR2 YFSETQ. The CDR3, as DNA: TGCGCCAGCAGCTTGGGGGCTAGCGGGAAAGAGACCCAGTACTTC. Translated, it gives CASSLGASGKETQYF. The full variable domain, its missing parts supplied by reference TRBV5-1 and TRBJ2-5, is KAGVTQTPRYLIKTRGQQVTLSCSPISGHRSVSWYQQTPGQGLQFLFEYFSETQRNKGNFPGRFSGRQFSNSRSEMNVSTLELGDSALYLCASSLGASGKETQYFGPGTRLLVL.

The chain joins TRBV12-5 to TRBJ2-7; TRBD1 is a possible D gene (6 bases). The CDR3 runs to 15 residues. Germline lookup yields CDR1 LGHNT and CDR2 FRNRAP. The ends were cut back, 1 base at V and 4 bases at J, with 14 bases in the middle. CDR3 DNA sequence: TGTGCTAGTGGTTTGGAGGGGCAGGGGAGATACGAGCAGTACTTC. It yields the protein CASGLEGQGRYEQYF. Full variable domain (remainder filled in from reference TRBV12-5 and TRBJ2-7): DARVTQTPRHKVTEMGQEVTMRCQPILGHNTVFWYRQTMMQGLELLAYFRNRAPLDDSGMPKDRFSAEMPDATLATLKIQPSEPRDSAVYFCASGLEGQGRYEQYFGPGTRLTVT.

The genes are TRBV4-1 and TRBJ2-2, with a possible D match to TRBD1 (5 bases). The CDR3 has 16 residues. CDR1 and CDR2 (germline): MGHRA, YSYEKL. V was pared by 5 bases and J by 4 bases, with 17 bases between. The CDR3 DNA follows: TGCGCCAGCAGCTTAGGGGCAGCGCTCGGCACCGGGGAGCTGTTTTTT. It translates to CASSLGAALGTGELFF.

This rearrangement joins TRBV18 to TRBJ2-1, with 10 positions matching TRBD2. CDR1 is KGHSH, CDR2 LQKENI, per germline. J was trimmed by 0 bases and V by 4 bases; bases with no gene match: 9. This CDR3 region has 18 residues. The CDR3 reads CASSRKTSGQSSYNEQFF. In DNA form, the CDR3 reads TGTGCCAGCTCACGGAAGACTAGCGGGCAAAGCTCCTACAATGAGCAGTTCTTC.

The CDR3 protein is CASSPYISGVGANVLTF. CDR3 nucleotide sequence: TGTGCCAGCTCACCATACATCTCAGGGGTTGGGGCCAACGTCCTGACTTTC. The chain combines TRBV18 with TRBJ2-6; D may be TRBD1 (6 bases). Germline CDR1 KGHSH, CDR2 LQKENI. V dropped 2 bases and J dropped 3 bases, with 14 bases sitting between them. The CDR3 consists of 17 residues.

This chain links TRBV11-3 with TRBJ2-2; 9 bases fit TRBD2. The CDR3 spans 15 residues. J was trimmed by 4 bases and V by 1 base; bases with no gene match: 1. The germline V gene encodes CDR1 SGHNT and CDR2 YENEEA. The CDR3 DNA follows: TGTGCCAGCAGCTTAGCGACTAGCGGCACCGGGGAGCTGTTTTTT. Its protein product is CASSLATSGTGELFF.

V gene TRBV11-2 combines with J gene TRBJ1-6; D ambiguous. This CDR3 spans 16 amino acids. Germline CDR1 is SGHAT and CDR2 is FQNNGV. V dropped 3 bases and J dropped 6 bases, with 15 bases sitting between them. CDR3 loop: CASSFLLAVTNSPLHF. The CDR3 coding sequence is TGTGCCAGCAGCTTTCTTTTGGCAGTTACTAATTCACCCCTCCACTTT. Variable domain in full (rest from reference TRBV11-2 and TRBJ1-6): EAGVAQSPRYKIIEKRQSVAFWCNPISGHATLYWYQQILGQGPKLLIQFQNNGVVDDSQLPKDRFSAERLKGVDSTLKIQPAKLEDSAVYLCASSFLLAVTNSPLHFGNGTRLTVT.

This sequence joins TRBV7-3 and TRBJ2-1; 10 nucleotides match TRBD1. The junction had 1 base not matched to a gene; V was cut back by 3 bases and J by 2 bases. The germline V gene encodes CDR1 SGHTA and CDR2 FQGTGA. This CDR3 has 15 residues. DNA for the CDR3: TGTGCCAGCAGCTTCGGACAGGGGGCCTACAATGAGCAGTTCTTC. Translating gives CASSFGQGAYNEQFF.

The rearrangement joins TRBV28 to TRBJ2-7; TRBD2 is a possible D gene (5 bases). Trimming stripped 4 bases from V and 2 bases from J, with 12 bases between. CDR1 and CDR2 (germline): MDHEN, SYDVKM. The CDR3 contains 14 residues. The CDR3 loop is CASSSDFPPYEQYF. CDR3 DNA: TGTGCCAGCAGTTCGGACTTCCCTCCCTACGAGCAGTACTTC.

In nucleotides, the CDR3 is TGTGCCAGCAGCTTAGGGACAGAGACTTATGGCTACACCTTC. This encodes CASSLGTETYGYTF. J is TRBJ1-2 and V is TRBV11-2; TRBD1 might be the D (6 bases). Germline V gene lookup returns CDR1 SGHAT and CDR2 FQNNGV. The V and J ends lost 1 base and 5 bases respectively, with 11 bases between them. The CDR3 is 14 amino acids. The full variable domain, in which reference TRBV11-2 and TRBJ1-2 provide the parts outside the CDR3, is EAGVAQSPRYKIIEKRQSVAFWCNPISGHATLYWYQQILGQGPKLLIQFQNNGVVDDSQLPKDRFSAERLKGVDSTLKIQPAKLEDSAVYLCASSLGTETYGYTFGSGTRLTVV.

This chain joins TRBV4-2 and TRBJ1-5, with D hard to call. Germline V gene sequence: CDR1 LGHNA, CDR2 YNFKEQ. V lost 4 bases and J lost 4, with 14 bases in between. The CDR3 sequence is 15 residues long. The chain's CDR3 is CASSPILERNQPQHF. In DNA, the CDR3 is TGTGCCAGCAGCCCAATCTTGGAGAGAAATCAGCCCCAGCATTTT.

The chain carries TRBV15 and TRBJ2-1, with TRBD2 matching 15 bases. Unmatched junction bases numbered 3, after V lost 5 bases and J lost 7 bases. The CDR3 totals 15 residues. The germline V gene has CDR1 LNHNV and CDR2 YYDKDF (reference sequence). The CDR3 DNA is TGTGCCACCAGCCCCGGGACTAGCGGGAGGAATGAGCAGTTCTTC. This translates into CATSPGTSGRNEQFF.

This clone was picked up a small number of times. V gene TRBV11-3 combines with J gene TRBJ2-5; D remains unclear. The length of the CDR3 is 13 residues. Trimming took off 5 bases at V and 5 bases at J, with 12 bases between the two ends. From germline, CDR1 is SGHNT and CDR2 YENEEA. CDR3: CASSLRSGETQYF. CDR3 sequence (DNA): TGTGCCAGCAGCCTCCGGTCCGGGGAGACCCAGTACTTC.

This sequence joins TRBV11-2 and TRBJ2-1; 9 bases are a match to TRBD2. The V gene end was trimmed by 4 bases and the J gene end by 5 bases; junction bases not matched to a gene: 9. Germline V gene sequence: CDR1 SGHAT, CDR2 FQNNGV. The CDR3 runs to 16 residues. The CDR3 region has the DNA TGTGCCAGCAGCTACCCGGGCGGGAGGGCAAACAATGAGCAGTTCTTC. Translated, it gives CASSYPGGRANNEQFF.